This TCR beta chain was sequenced in a study of chemoradiotherapy in HPV16-positive cancers. Profiling relied on immunoSEQ multiplex PCR, and the TCRdb table lists in-frame clones only, not all of them. The sample records about 32,000 clones, around 80% being singletons. About this clone: The junction shows a germline mismatch at one end, possibly a read error.

The sequencing used blood, collected from a patient who underwent chemoradiotherapy. The TCR originated in a human donor with HPV-associated anogenital cancer.

The CDR3 loop is CASSATTGSATF. The CDR3, as DNA: TGCGCCAGCAGCGCTACGACAGGGAGCGCGACCTTC. V usage is TRBV5-1 and J usage is TRBJ2-7, with 7 bases aligning to TRBD1. The CDR3 consists of 12 residues. The germline gives CDR1 SGHRS, CDR2 YFSETQ.